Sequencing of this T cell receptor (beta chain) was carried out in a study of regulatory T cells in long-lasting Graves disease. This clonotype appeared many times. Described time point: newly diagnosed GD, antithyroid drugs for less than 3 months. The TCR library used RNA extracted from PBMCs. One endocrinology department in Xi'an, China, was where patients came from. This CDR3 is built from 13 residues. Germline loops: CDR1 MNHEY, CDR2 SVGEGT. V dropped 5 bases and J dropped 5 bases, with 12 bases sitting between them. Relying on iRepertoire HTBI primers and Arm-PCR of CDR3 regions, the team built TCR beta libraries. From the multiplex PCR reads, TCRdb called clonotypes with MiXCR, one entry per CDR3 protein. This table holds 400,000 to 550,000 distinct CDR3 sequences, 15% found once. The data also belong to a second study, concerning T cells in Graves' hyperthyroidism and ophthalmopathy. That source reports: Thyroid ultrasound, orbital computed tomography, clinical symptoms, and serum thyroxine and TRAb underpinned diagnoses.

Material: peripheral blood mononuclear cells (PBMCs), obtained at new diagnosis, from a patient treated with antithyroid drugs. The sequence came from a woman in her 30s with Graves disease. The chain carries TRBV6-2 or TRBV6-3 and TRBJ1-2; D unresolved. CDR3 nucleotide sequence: TGTGCCAGCAGTGAAGAGGCAGGTTATGGCTACACCTTC. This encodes CASSEEAGYGYTF.